Listed below are T cell receptor beta chains from one sample, sequenced in a study of cytomegalovirus exposure and HLA in healthy donors. Clones were read by immunoSEQ multiplex PCR, and TCRdb kept only the in-frame ones, dropping some. The sample has 120,000 to 150,000 clones; around 78% are singletons. The specimen sequenced was PBMCs. These receptor sequences come from a man in his forties in good health and CMV-seropositive. The CDR3 runs from the conserved cysteine through the conserved F or W. The order of the fields is clone size, D gene, V gene, J gene, CDR3 DNA, CDR3 protein. A D gene is named only where the DNA matches it firmly. Expanded clones get a size class; other rows say once, few or many, or leave the size out.

>.|.|TRBV7-9|TRBJ2-7
TGTTCCAGCAGCCCCAGTAAGGAGCAGTACTTC
CSSSPSKEQYF
>.|TRBD1|TRBV11-2|TRBJ1-2
TGTGCCAGCAGCCTAGCAGGGGGCTTGGGTAACTATGGCTACACCTTC
CASSLAGGLGNYGYTF
>.|.|TRBV19|TRBJ2-3
TGTGCCAGTAGTTTCCCGAGTAGCGGCCTTCAGGATACGCAGTATTTT
CASSFPSSGLQDTQYF
>.|.|TRBV10-1|TRBJ1-3
TGCGCCAGCAGTGAGGGAGCTGGAAACACCATATATTTT
CASSEGAGNTIYF
>.|TRBD2|TRBV18|TRBJ2-5
TGTGCCAGCTCATCGGGACTACAAGAGACCCAGTACTTC
CASSSGLQETQYF
>.|TRBD2|TRBV7-3|TRBJ2-1
TGTGCCAGCAGCCAAGAACTAGCGGGAGAAAGGTTCTTC
CASSQELAGERFF
>.|.|TRBV19|TRBJ1-5
TGTGCCAGTAGTATAACGGCAGGGGTTAATAGCAATCAGCCCCAGCATTTT
CASSITAGVNSNQPQHF
>.|.|TRBV30|TRBJ2-3
TGTGCCTGGACAGGCCCCCGCACAGATACGCAGTATTTT
CAWTGPRTDTQYF
>.|TRBD1|TRBV7-9|TRBJ1-2
TGTGCCAGCAGCCCGACAGGGGCCGGCTACACCTTC
CASSPTGAGYTF
>.|.|TRBV9|TRBJ1-1
TGTGCCAGCAGCCTTACAGTGAACACTGAAGCTTTCTTT
CASSLTVNTEAFF
>.|.|TRBV5-4|TRBJ1-5
TGTGCCAGCAGCATACAGGGAATCAATCAGCCCCAGCATTTT
CASSIQGINQPQHF
>medium-sized|TRBD1|TRBV4-3|TRBJ2-6
TGCGCCAGCAGCCGAGGACAGGAACGGGCCAACGTCCTGACTTTC
CASSRGQERANVLTF
>.|.|TRBV28|TRBJ2-7
TGTGCCAGCAGGGCCGGCCAACAGGGTCACCCCTACGAGCAGTACTTC
CASRAGQQGHPYEQYF
>.|.|TRBV29-1|TRBJ2-2
TGCAGCGTTGGGGCAGAGAACACCGGGGAGCTGTTTTTT
CSVGAENTGELFF
>.|TRBD1|TRBV9|TRBJ1-1
TGTGCCAGCAGCGTAGGAGGACAGGCGGGGACTGAAGCTTTCTTT
CASSVGGQAGTEAFF
>.|TRBD1|TRBV19|TRBJ2-7
TGTGCCAGTAGCGACAGGGGCCAGGACGAGCAGTACTTC
CASSDRGQDEQYF
>.|TRBD1|TRBV14|TRBJ2-7
TGTGCCAGCAGCCTCGGGACAGTGCAGTACTTC
CASSLGTVQYF
>.|.|TRBV27|TRBJ1-1
TGTGCCAGCAGTTTCGGAGGGCGGAAGAACACTGAAGCTTTCTTT
CASSFGGRKNTEAFF
>.|TRBD2|TRBV29-1|TRBJ2-7
TGCAGCGTGCCCGGGACTAGCGGTCAACAGTACTTC
CSVPGTSGQQYF
>few|.|TRBV9|TRBJ2-3
TGTGCCAGCAGCGTAGGTGCGGCAGATACGCAGTATTTT
CASSVGAADTQYF
>.|TRBD1|TRBV9|TRBJ1-1
TGTGCCAGCAGCGCAAGTCGGGGACAGGGGAACACTGAAGCTTTCTTT
CASSASRGQGNTEAFF
>.|TRBD1|TRBV5-4|TRBJ2-7
TGTGCCAGCAGCTCCGGGACAGGGGGGCGAAGGCTTAACCCCTACGAGCAGTACTTC
CASSSGTGGRRLNPYEQYF
>.|TRBD1|TRBV19|TRBJ1-5
TGTGCCAGTAGGAAACAGGGGAATAGCAATCAGCCCCAGCATTTT
CASRKQGNSNQPQHF
>.|.|TRBV27|TRBJ2-7
TGTGCCAGCAGTCAGCTTGGGGGGGCGGAGTACTTC
CASSQLGGAEYF
>.|.|TRBV5-1|TRBJ1-4
TGCGCCAGCAGCCTCCAGGGCCCGGAAAAACTGTTTTTT
CASSLQGPEKLFF